The 2 T cell receptor beta chains reported below all come from one sample, sequenced in a study of identical twins (dated by TCRdb to about 2016). Library preparation was by 5' RACE. Sequenced using an Illumina HiSeq 2000. The raw public reads went through TCRdb reprocessing: fastp at Q25, MiXCR clone calling, in-frame beta chains kept. Each entry is one CDR3 protein sequence, shown with its most common DNA and genes. The sample yields approximately 220,000 distinct CDR3 sequences; 7.5% were counted once. Of the sample, 1.9% falls within the top ten clones. These sequences were also reported in another study, on yellow fever vaccine responses in identical twins.

The sequencing sample was made of memory (CD45RO+) T cells sorted from blood. Interpreted using the paper, the cell subset or site label stands for: CD45RO+ enriched T cells. The source of these receptors is a woman younger than 35 in good health.

This clonotype came up a few times. The chain has TRBV10-3 and TRBJ1-2; the match to TRBD1 covers 7 bases. The CDR3 is 14 amino acids. In germline, CDR1 is ENHRY, CDR2 SYGVKD. After removal of 7 bases from V and 5 bases from J, the junction contained 10 bases not matched to a gene. The CDR3 bases are TGTGCCATCAATCTGGGACAGAGTAATTATGGCTACACCTTC. It is translated as CAINLGQSNYGYTF.

Ten or more counts support this clonotype. V usage is TRBV4-3 and J usage is TRBJ2-1; 8 bases line up with TRBD2. Germline-derived CDR1 and CDR2 are LGHNA and YSLEER. V lost 2 bases and J lost 8; bases outside the gene matches: 20. The CDR3 is made up of 19 amino acids. The CDR3 nucleotides are TGCGCCAGCAGCCAATCCGGTAGCAGCGGGAGACTAGTTAGGGATGAGCAGTTCTTC. Its protein product is CASSQSGSSGRLVRDEQFF.